Described below is a single TCR beta chain sequence and its context. The antigen remains undetermined. These data are taken from a study of shared clonotypes between healthy human individuals. Broader study findings: Having only a few donors restricted how much genetic and exposure-history diversity was captured.

Per the germline V gene, CDR1 is SGHTA and CDR2 is FQGNSA. The V and J ends lost 0 bases and 1 base, in that order; junction bases with no gene match: 9. CDR3 length: 19 amino acids. Clones were sequenced by immunoSEQ multiplex PCR, and TCRdb holds only the in-frame ones, with some missing. The sample carries 2 million to 3 million clones, 93% recorded once. The chain employs TRBV7-2 and TRBJ2-4; 10 bases agree with TRBD2. The receptor was derived from a man aged 18 to 35 in good health. Some clones in this sample may be carry-over from other donors' samples. Sequences were obtained from naive CD4+ T cells from PBMCs. Subset reported: CD45RA+ positively selected. The CDR3 is CASSLARASGRGAKNIQYF. CDR3 sequence (DNA): TGTGCCAGCAGCTTAGCGAGGGCTAGCGGGAGAGGGGCCAAAAACATTCAGTACTTC.